The clone carrying this T cell receptor beta chain was recorded only once. Its antigen is undetermined. The CDR3 loop spans 14 amino acids. The V end was cut by 3 bases, the J end by 5 bases, with 12 bases between. Germline V gives CDR1 KGHSH, CDR2 LQKENI. Genomic DNA belonging to each subset was distributed in equal measure over several immunoSEQ plates. Measured with immunoSEQ multiplex PCR; TCRdb has only the in-frame clones, and not every one. The sample records under 2,500,000 clones, approximately 95% being singletons. The data are from a study of shared clonotypes between healthy human individuals. Across the study: Used for every donor were three CD4 naive, three CD4 memory, two CD8 naive and one CD8 memory plate. General observations from the study: Donor clonotype sharing was expected to depend on sequencing depth.

Researchers partitioned CD4+ cells into CD45RA+ naive and CD45RA-negative memory subsets. The sequenced sample was naive CD4+ T cells sorted from blood. As for subset: CD45RA+ positively selected. This chain uses TRBV18 with TRBJ2-3; D is possibly TRBD2 (5 bases). The TCR comes from a man aged 18-30 years in good health. The CDR3: CASSPGTSVDTQYF. The CDR3 coding sequence is TGTGCCAGCTCACCCGGTACTAGTGTAGATACGCAGTATTTT.